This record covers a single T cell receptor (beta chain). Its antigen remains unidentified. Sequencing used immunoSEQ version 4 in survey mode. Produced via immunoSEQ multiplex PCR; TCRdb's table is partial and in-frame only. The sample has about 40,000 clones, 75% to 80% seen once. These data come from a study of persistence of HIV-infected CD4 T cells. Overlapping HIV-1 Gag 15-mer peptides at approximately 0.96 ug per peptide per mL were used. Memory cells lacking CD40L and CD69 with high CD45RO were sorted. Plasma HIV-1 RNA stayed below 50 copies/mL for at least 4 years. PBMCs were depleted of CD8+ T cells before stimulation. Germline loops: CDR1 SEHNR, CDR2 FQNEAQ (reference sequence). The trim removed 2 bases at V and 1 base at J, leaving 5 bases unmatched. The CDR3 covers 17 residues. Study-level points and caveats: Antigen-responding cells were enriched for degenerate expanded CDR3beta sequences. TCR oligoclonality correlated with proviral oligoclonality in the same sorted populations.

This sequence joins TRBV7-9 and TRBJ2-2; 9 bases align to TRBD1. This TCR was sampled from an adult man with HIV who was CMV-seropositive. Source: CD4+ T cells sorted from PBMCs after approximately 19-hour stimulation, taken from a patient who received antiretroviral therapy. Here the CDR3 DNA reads TGTGCCAGCAGCTTAAGTGGGACAGGGAGGAACACCGGGGAGCTGTTTTTT. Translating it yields CASSLSGTGRNTGELFF. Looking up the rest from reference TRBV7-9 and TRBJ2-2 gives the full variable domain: DTGVSQNPRHKITKRGQNVTFRCDPISEHNRLYWYRQTLGQGPEFLTYFQNEAQLEKSRLLSDRFSAERPKGSFSTLEIQRTEQGDSAMYLCASSLSGTGRNTGELFFGEGSRLTVL.